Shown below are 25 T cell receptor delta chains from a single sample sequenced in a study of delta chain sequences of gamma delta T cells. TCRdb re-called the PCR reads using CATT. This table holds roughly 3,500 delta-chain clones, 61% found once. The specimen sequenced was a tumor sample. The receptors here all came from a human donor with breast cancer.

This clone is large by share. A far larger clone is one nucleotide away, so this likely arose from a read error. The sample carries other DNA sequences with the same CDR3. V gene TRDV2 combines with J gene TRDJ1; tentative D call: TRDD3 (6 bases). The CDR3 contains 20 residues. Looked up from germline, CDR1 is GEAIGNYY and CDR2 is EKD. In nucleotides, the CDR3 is TGTGCCTGTGACACCGTGTCAAGGGAGGGGGACCGACCTTACACAGATAAACTCATCTTT. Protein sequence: CACDTVSREGDRPYTDKLIF.

The CDR3 reads CACDTVSREGYCTDTDILIF. CDR3 bases: TGTGCCTGTGACACCGTGTCAAGGGAGGGGTACTGTACTGATACAGATATCCTCATATTT. No J gene was named, though the V gene is TRDV2; the table's D gene call, TRDD3, was not cross checked with the DNA. The CDR3 has 20 residues. In germline, CDR1 is GEAIGNYY, CDR2 EKD.

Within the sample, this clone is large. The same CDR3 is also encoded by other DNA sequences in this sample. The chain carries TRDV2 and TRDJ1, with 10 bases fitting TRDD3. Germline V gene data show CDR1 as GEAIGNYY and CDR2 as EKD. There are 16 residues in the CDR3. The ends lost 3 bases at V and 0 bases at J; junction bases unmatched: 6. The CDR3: CACDLLGDTNTDKLIF. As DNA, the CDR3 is TGTGCCTGTGACCTTTTGGGGGATACAAACACCGATAAACTCATCTTT.

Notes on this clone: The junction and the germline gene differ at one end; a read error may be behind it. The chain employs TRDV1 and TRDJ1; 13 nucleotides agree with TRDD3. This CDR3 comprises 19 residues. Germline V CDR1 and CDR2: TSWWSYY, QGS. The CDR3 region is CSLGFHSAVTGGYARILIF. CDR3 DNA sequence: TGTTCTCTTGGATTCCACAGCGCAGTGACTGGGGGATACGCTCGTATTCTCATCTTT.

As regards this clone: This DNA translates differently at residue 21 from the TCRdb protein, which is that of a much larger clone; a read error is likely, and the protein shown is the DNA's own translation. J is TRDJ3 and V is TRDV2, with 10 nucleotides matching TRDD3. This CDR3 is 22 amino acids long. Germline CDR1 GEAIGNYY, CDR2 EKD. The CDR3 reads CACDGSPTGGFPLSWDTQQMIF. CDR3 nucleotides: TGTGCCTGTGACGGCTCCCCGACTGGGGGATTCCCGCTCTCCTGGGACACCCAACAGATGATTTTC.

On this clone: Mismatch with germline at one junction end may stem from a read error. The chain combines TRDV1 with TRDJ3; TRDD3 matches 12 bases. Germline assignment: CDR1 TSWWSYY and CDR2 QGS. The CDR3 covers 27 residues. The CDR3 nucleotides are TGTGCTCTTGGGGGGCAACTTCCTAGGGGTCTCACACTGCCCAACTGGGGGATACCCTGGGACACCCGACAGATGATTTTC. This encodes CALGGQLPRGLTLPNWGIPWDTRQMIF.

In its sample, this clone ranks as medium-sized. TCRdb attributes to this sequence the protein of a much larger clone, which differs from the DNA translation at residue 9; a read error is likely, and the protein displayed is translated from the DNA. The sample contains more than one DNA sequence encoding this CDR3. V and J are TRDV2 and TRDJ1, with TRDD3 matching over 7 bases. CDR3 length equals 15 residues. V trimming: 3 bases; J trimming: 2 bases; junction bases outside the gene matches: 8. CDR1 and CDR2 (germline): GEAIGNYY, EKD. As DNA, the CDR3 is TGTGCCTGTGACCCAGTGGGGGAGGAGACCGATAAACTCATCTTT. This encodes CACDPVGEETDKLIF.

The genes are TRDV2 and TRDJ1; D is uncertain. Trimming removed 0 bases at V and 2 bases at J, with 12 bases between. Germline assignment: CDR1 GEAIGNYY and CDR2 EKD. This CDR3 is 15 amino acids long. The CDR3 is CACDTVENTTDKLIF. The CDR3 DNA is TGTGCCTGTGACACCGTGGAAAACACAACCGATAAACTCATCTTT.

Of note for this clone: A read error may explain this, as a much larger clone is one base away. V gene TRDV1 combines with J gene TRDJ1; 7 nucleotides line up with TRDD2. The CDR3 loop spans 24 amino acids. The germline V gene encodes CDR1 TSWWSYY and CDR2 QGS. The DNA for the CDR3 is TGTGCTCTTGGGGAACGACGGATCGCGGCCTTCCTCCAAAGGGGGGGCCACTACACCGATAAACTCACCTTT. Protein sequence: CALGERRIAAFLQRGGHYTDKLTF.

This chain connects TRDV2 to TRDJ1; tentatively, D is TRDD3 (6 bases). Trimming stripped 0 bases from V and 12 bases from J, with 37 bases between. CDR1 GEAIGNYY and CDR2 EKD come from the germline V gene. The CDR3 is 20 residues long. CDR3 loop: CACDTVSREGDRAYTVIFIF. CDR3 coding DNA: TGTGCCTGTGACACCGTGTCAAGGGAGGGGGACCGAGCTTACACCGTTATTTTCATCTTT.

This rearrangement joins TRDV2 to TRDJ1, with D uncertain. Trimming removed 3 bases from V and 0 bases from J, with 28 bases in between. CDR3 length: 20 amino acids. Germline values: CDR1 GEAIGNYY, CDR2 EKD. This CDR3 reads CACDPISRELNRPYTDKLIF. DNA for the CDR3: TGTGCCTGTGACCCCATATCAAGGGAGCTCAACCGACCTTACACCGATAAACTCATCTTT.

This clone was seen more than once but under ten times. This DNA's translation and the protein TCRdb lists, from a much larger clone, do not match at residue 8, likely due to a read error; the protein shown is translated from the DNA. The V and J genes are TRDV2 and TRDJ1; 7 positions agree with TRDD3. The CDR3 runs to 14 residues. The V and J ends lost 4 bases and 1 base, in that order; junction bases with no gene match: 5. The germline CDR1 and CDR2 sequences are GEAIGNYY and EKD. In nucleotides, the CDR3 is TGTGCCTGTGATCGACTGGGGAGCACCGATAAACTCATCTTT. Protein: CACDRLGSTDKLIF.

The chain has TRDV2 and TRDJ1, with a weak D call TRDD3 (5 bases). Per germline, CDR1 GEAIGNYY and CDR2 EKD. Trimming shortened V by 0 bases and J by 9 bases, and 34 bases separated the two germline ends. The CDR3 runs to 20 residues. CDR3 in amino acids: CACDTMSRDADRHYTAELIF. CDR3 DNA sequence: TGTGCCTGTGACACCATGTCAAGGGATGCGGACCGACATTACACCGCTGAACTCATCTTT.

CDR3 sequence reads: CSFVVLTSDTEKLIF. CDR3 sequence (DNA): TGTTCTTTTGTCGTACTCACTTCTGACACAGAGAAACTCATCTTT. The V and J genes are TRDV2 and TRDJ1; D uncertain. The CDR3 is made up of 15 amino acids. Germline V gene sequence: CDR1 GEAIGNYY, CDR2 EKD.

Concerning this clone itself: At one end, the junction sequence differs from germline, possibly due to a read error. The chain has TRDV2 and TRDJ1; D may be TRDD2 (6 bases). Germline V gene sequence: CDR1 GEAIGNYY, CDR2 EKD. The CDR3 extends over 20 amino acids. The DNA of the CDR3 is TGTGCCTGTTACACCGTGTCAAGGGAGGAGGTCCTACCTTACGCCGATAAACTTATCTTT. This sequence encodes CACYTVSREEVLPYADKLIF.

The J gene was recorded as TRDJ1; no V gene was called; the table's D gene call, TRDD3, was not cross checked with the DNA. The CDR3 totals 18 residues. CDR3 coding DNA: TGTGCCTCTGTTTCGAAGGAGGTGGACCGACCTTACACCGATAAACTCATCTTT. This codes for CASVSKEVDRPYTDKLIF.

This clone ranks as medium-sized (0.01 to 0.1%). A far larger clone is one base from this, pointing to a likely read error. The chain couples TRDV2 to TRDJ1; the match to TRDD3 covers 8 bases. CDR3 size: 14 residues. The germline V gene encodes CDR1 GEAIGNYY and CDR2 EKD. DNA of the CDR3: TGTTCCTGTGATCGACTGGGGGGCACCGATAAACTCATCTTT. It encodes CSCDRLGGTDKLIF.

The CDR3, as DNA: TGTGCCTGTGACACCTTGTCAACTGAGGGGTACTGTCCTTTCACCGATAAACTCATCTTT. Protein: CACDTLSTEGYCPFTDKLIF. V is TRDV2 and J is TRDJ1; D remains unclear. V was shortened by 0 bases and J by 1 base, with 26 bases between the two germline ends. Germline lookup yields CDR1 GEAIGNYY and CDR2 EKD. CDR3 length: 20 amino acids.

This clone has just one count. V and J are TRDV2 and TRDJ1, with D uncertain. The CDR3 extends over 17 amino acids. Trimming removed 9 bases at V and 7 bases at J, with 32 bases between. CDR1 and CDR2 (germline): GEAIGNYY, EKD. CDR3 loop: CALDSPTLRVNSGKLIF. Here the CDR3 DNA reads TGTGCCCTTGACTCACCCACACTGCGCGTGAACAGTGGTAAACTCATCTTT.

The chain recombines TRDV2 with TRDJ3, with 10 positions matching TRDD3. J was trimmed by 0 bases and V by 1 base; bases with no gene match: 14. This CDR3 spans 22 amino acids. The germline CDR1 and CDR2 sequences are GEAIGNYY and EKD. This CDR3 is CACDTLERTGGSDSWDTRQMFF. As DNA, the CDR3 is TGTGCCTGTGACACACTAGAACGTACTGGGGGATCCGACTCCTGGGACACCCGACAGATGTTTTTC.

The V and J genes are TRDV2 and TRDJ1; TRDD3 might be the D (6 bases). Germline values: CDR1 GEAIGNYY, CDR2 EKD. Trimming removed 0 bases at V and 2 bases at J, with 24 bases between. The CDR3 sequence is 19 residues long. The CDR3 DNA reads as TGTGCCTGTGACACCCACGGGCTGTTGATACGAAAAATGACCGATAAACTCATCTTT. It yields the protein CACDTHGLLIRKMTDKLIF.

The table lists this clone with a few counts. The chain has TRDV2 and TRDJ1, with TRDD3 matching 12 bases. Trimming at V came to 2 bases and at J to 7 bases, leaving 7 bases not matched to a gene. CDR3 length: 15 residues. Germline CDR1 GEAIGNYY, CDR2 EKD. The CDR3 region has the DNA TGTGCCTGTGACAATCTCCTGGGGGATACGCCTAAACTCATCTTT. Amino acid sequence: CACDNLLGDTPKLIF.

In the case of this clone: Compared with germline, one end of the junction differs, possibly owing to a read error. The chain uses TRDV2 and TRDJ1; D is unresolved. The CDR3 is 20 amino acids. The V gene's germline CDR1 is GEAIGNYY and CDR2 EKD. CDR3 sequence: CACDTVSMEGARPYTDKLIF. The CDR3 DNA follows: TGTGCCTGTGACACCGTTTCAATGGAGGGTGCCCGACCTTACACCGATAAGCTCATCTTT.

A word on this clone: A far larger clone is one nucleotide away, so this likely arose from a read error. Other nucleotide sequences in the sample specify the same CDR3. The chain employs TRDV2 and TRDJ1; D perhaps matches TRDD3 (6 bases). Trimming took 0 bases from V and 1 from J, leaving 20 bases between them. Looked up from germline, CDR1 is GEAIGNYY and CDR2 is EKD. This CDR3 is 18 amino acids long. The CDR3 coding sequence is TGTGCCTGTGACACCGTCCGTGGGGGGTACTCCCCCACCGATAAACTCATCTTT. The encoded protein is CACDTVRGGYSPTDKLIF.

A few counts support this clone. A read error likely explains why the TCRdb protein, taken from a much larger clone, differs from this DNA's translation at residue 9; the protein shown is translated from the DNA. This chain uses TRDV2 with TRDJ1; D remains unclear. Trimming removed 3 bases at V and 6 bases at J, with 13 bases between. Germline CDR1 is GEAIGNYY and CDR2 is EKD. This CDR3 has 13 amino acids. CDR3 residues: CACDEITTNKLIF. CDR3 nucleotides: TGTGCCTGTGACGAGATAACAACCAATAAACTCATCTTT.